Listed below are T cell receptor beta chains from one sample, sequenced in a study of blood T cell repertoires in COVID-19. The repertoire was sequenced with immunoSEQ multiplex PCR; TCRdb's copy has only in-frame clones and lacks some. The table has fewer than 200,000 clones, more than 85% seen once. Material for sequencing was PBMCs or T cells enriched from blood (not recorded which). These receptors were obtained from a middle-aged woman in a cohort exposed to, infected with or recovered from COVID-19 (not recorded which). The CDR3 runs from the conserved cysteine through the conserved F or W. D genes are given only for firm matches. Clone size, where shown, is once, few, many, or a class for clones that have expanded.

>-|TRBV6-5|TRBD1|TRBJ1-5
CATPGQEHQPQHF
TGTGCCACCCCGGGACAGGAGCATCAGCCCCAGCATTTT
>-|TRBV5-4|-|TRBJ1-1
CASSLKTGNTEAFF
TGTGCCAGCAGCCTCAAGACAGGGAACACTGAAGCTTTCTTT
>-|TRBV5-1|TRBD1|TRBJ1-1
CASSLNRDRVNTEAFF
TGCGCCAGCAGCTTGAACCGGGACAGGGTAAACACTGAAGCTTTCTTT
>-|TRBV28|-|TRBJ1-2
CASSPWLNSGDGYTF
TGTGCCAGCAGTCCCTGGTTGAATTCGGGGGATGGCTACACCTTC
>once|TRBV6-5|TRBD2|TRBJ2-7
CASSPTGLVYEQYF
TGTGCCAGCAGTCCTACGGGACTAGTCTACGAGCAGTACTTC
>-|TRBV9|TRBD1|TRBJ1-1
CASSLRTGAGDTEAFF
TGTGCCAGCAGCTTAAGGACAGGGGCGGGGGACACTGAAGCTTTCTTT
>-|TRBV13|-|TRBJ1-4
CASSLGSAGKLFF
TGTGCCAGCAGCTTGGGGTCGGCGGGAAAACTGTTTTTT
>-|TRBV9|TRBD1|TRBJ1-2
CASSPGTGSNYGYTF
TGTGCCAGCAGCCCAGGGACAGGGTCTAACTATGGCTACACCTTC
>once|TRBV7-2|TRBD1|TRBJ1-2
CASSPGGRYLGYTF
TGTGCCAGCAGCCCAGGGGGCCGATACCTTGGCTACACCTTC
>-|TRBV3-1/TRBV3-2|TRBD2|TRBJ2-3
CASSQDPHASGRSTDTQYF
TGTGCCAGCAGCCAAGACCCCCACGCTAGCGGGAGGTCGACAGATACGCAGTATTTT
>-|TRBV27|-|TRBJ1-1
CASSLRAGRGRRAFF
TGTGCCAGCAGTTTAAGGGCCGGACGAGGGCGTCGGGCTTTCTTT
>-|TRBV19|TRBD1|TRBJ2-3
CASSITPGQGTDTQYF
TGTGCCAGTAGTATCACCCCGGGACAGGGCACAGATACGCAGTATTTT
>-|TRBV5-4|TRBD2|TRBJ2-1
CASSHTSGGASYNEQFF
TGTGCCAGCAGCCACACTAGCGGGGGGGCCTCCTACAATGAGCAGTTCTTC
>-|TRBV6-5|-|TRBJ1-1
CASIPETNLNTEAFF
TGTGCCAGCATTCCAGAGACAAATTTGAACACTGAAGCTTTCTTT
>once|TRBV2|-|TRBJ1-6
CASKGSYNSPLHF
TGTGCCAGCAAAGGGAGCTATAATTCACCCCTCCACTTT
>-|TRBV4-1|TRBD1|TRBJ1-1
CASSQEGTGYTEAFF
TGCGCCAGCAGCCAAGAAGGGACAGGGTACACTGAAGCTTTCTTT
>-|TRBV3-1/TRBV3-2|TRBD2|TRBJ2-5
CASSQELAGGKETQYF
TGTGCCAGCAGCCAAGAACTAGCGGGGGGGAAAGAGACCCAGTACTTC
>-|TRBV29-1|-|TRBJ1-2
CSVEDPGAGGYTF
TGCAGCGTTGAAGATCCAGGGGCAGGTGGCTACACCTTC
>-|TRBV1|-|TRBJ1-4
CTSSTRTPRGPNEKLFF
TGCACCAGCAGCACACGGACACCCAGGGGCCCTAATGAAAAACTGTTTTTT
>-|TRBV25-1|-|TRBJ1-1
CASSGGRWNTEAFF
TGTGCCAGCAGTGGGGGCAGATGGAACACTGAAGCTTTCTTT
>once|TRBV27|TRBD2|TRBJ2-5
CASSLGLAGGPQETQYF
TGTGCCAGCAGTTTAGGACTAGCGGGGGGTCCCCAAGAGACCCAGTACTTC
>-|TRBV9|-|TRBJ1-4
CASSETGLAGELFF
TGTGCCAGCAGCGAGACAGGCCTGGCGGGGGAACTGTTTTTT
>-|TRBV5-5|TRBD1|TRBJ1-6
CASSFWGQGKSPLHF
TGTGCCAGCAGCTTTTGGGGACAGGGGAAATCACCCCTCCACTTT
>few|TRBV21-1|-|TRBJ1-3
CASRRESSGNTIYF
TGTGCCAGCAGACGTGAGAGTTCTGGAAACACCATATATTTT
>-|TRBV28|-|TRBJ2-7
CASSSLGPRGEQYF
TGTGCCAGCAGTTCCCTTGGGCCCCGGGGTGAGCAGTACTTC
>-|TRBV19|TRBD1|TRBJ2-1
CASCPGQGPNEQFF
TGTGCCAGTTGTCCGGGACAGGGTCCTAATGAGCAGTTCTTC
>-|TRBV5-1|TRBD1|TRBJ2-7
CASSLVGGTGAYEQYF
TGCGCCAGCAGCTTGGTGGGAGGGACAGGGGCCTACGAGCAGTACTTC
>once|TRBV6-4|-|TRBJ1-6
CASSEDSHLDSPLHF
TGTGCCAGCAGTGAGGACAGTCATCTAGATTCACCCCTCCACTTT
>-|TRBV10-2|-|TRBJ2-7
CASSESRLSYEQYF
TGCGCCAGCAGTGAATCGAGGCTCTCCTACGAGCAGTACTTC
>-|TRBV5-4|TRBD1|TRBJ1-1
CASSLGRGAMNTEAFF
TGTGCCAGCAGCTTGGGCAGGGGGGCCATGAACACTGAAGCTTTCTTT
>-|TRBV4-1|-|TRBJ2-3
CASSQVQGGDTQYF
TGCGCCAGCAGCCAAGTTCAGGGAGGAGATACGCAGTATTTT
>-|TRBV6-5|TRBD1|TRBJ1-6
CASSPWTGGNSPLHF
TGTGCCAGCAGTCCGTGGACAGGGGGTAATTCACCCCTCCACTTT
>-|TRBV15|-|TRBJ2-5
CAAQRVGKRETQYF
TGTGCCGCCCAGCGGGTGGGCAAAAGGGAGACCCAGTACTTC
>-|TRBV5-4|TRBD1|TRBJ1-2
CASSQQGADYGYTF
TGTGCCAGCAGCCAACAGGGGGCGGACTATGGCTACACCTTC
>-|TRBV3-1/TRBV3-2|TRBD2|TRBJ2-2
CASSPPGGRDGELFF
TGTGCCAGCAGCCCGCCGGGAGGGAGGGACGGGGAGCTGTTTTTT
>-|TRBV5-1|-|TRBJ1-6
CASSLREGNSPLHF
TGCGCCAGCAGCTTGAGGGAGGGGAATTCACCCCTCCACTTT
>-|TRBV7-8|-|TRBJ1-3
CASSPYRDSGNTIYF
TGTGCCAGCAGCCCTTACAGGGACTCTGGAAACACCATATATTTT
>once|TRBV2|TRBD1|TRBJ1-4
CASSVLIYRGPNEKLFF
TGTGCCAGCAGTGTCCTTATTTACAGGGGCCCTAATGAAAAACTGTTTTTT
>-|TRBV6-5|-|TRBJ1-6
CASSYTRYNSPLHF
TGTGCCAGCAGTTACACCCGGTATAATTCACCCCTCCACTTT
>many|TRBV5-5|-|TRBJ1-1
CASSLGAGVDTEAFF
TGTGCCAGCAGCTTGGGAGCGGGGGTCGACACTGAAGCTTTCTTT
>-|TRBV27|TRBD1|TRBJ2-7
CASRVNRGLSYEQYF
TGTGCCAGCAGAGTAAACAGGGGGCTTTCCTACGAGCAGTACTTC
>once|TRBV29-1|-|TRBJ2-2
CSVERANTGELFF
TGCAGCGTTGAACGAGCGAACACCGGGGAGCTGTTTTTT
>-|TRBV2|-|TRBJ2-7
CASSEALLRKYEQYF
TGTGCCAGCAGTGAAGCGCTTCTCAGAAAGTACGAGCAGTACTTC
>-|TRBV11-2|TRBD1|TRBJ1-1
CASSLETRDRGTEAFF
TGTGCCAGCAGCTTAGAGACCCGGGACAGGGGAACTGAAGCTTTCTTT
>-|TRBV13|TRBD2|TRBJ2-3
CASSSSGLLSSGSTDTQYF
TGTGCCAGCAGCTCGAGTGGACTCCTTTCTAGCGGGAGTACAGATACGCAGTATTTT
>-|TRBV4-3|TRBD1|TRBJ2-7
CASSQERQGYEQYF
TGCGCCAGCAGCCAAGAACGACAGGGTTACGAGCAGTACTTC
>-|TRBV27|TRBD2|TRBJ2-1
CASRPLAGVDEQFF
TGTGCCAGCAGACCCCTAGCGGGAGTAGATGAGCAGTTCTTC
>-|TRBV19|TRBD1|TRBJ1-2
CASSIQGGGNYGYTF
TGTGCCAGTAGTATTCAGGGGGGAGGTAACTATGGCTACACCTTC
>-|TRBV9|-|TRBJ2-4
CASRDHPTGAKNIQYF
TGTGCCAGCAGAGACCATCCTACAGGGGCCAAAAACATTCAGTACTTC
>-|TRBV4-3|TRBD1|TRBJ1-3
CASSQELGQNSGNTIYF
TGCGCCAGCAGCCAAGAATTGGGACAGAACTCTGGAAACACCATATATTTT
>once|TRBV4-2|-|TRBJ2-7
CASSQETGSSYEQYF
TGTGCCAGCAGCCAAGAAACAGGGAGCTCCTACGAGCAGTACTTC
>-|TRBV5-1|TRBD1|TRBJ2-6
CASSSKPGQGFAGANVLTF
TGCGCCAGCAGCTCCAAACCGGGACAGGGTTTCGCTGGGGCCAACGTCCTGACTTTC
>-|TRBV11-2|-|TRBJ1-6
CASSLGAGTGNSPLHF
TGTGCCAGCAGCTTAGGGGCGGGGACGGGCAATTCACCCCTCCACTTT
>few|TRBV10-3|TRBD2|TRBJ2-7
CAISDRGTSGVYEQYF
TGTGCCATCAGTGATAGGGGAACTAGCGGGGTCTACGAGCAGTACTTC
>-|TRBV28|-|TRBJ1-2
CASSPLRPGRGGYTF
TGTGCCAGCAGTCCTCTCCGACCGGGGAGAGGCGGCTACACCTTC
>-|TRBV11-2|-|TRBJ2-5
CASSLDGRRETQYF
TGTGCCAGCAGCTTAGATGGGAGGCGCGAGACCCAGTACTTC
>many|TRBV6-4|TRBD2|TRBJ2-3
CASSEGSGGATDTQYF
TGTGCCAGCAGTGAAGGTAGCGGGGGGGCCACAGATACGCAGTATTTT
>once|TRBV27|-|TRBJ1-2
CASSLSAGATVGYTF
TGTGCCAGCAGTTTATCAGCAGGGGCTACGGTTGGCTACACCTTC
>-|TRBV5-1|-|TRBJ2-2
CASSLVDNAGELFF
TGCGCCAGCAGCTTGGTGGACAATGCCGGGGAGCTGTTTTTT